This T cell receptor (beta chain) was sequenced in a study of control samples from healthy donors and cancer patients. This CDR3 is 16 amino acids long. Trimming at V came to 2 bases and at J to 0 bases, leaving 3 bases not matched to a gene. The germline V gene encodes CDR1 SGHRS and CDR2 YFSETQ. Generated by immunoSEQ multiplex PCR, the TCRdb table keeps only in-frame clones and is missing some. The sample has more than 70,000 clones; about 90% are singletons. The source material was PBMCs. J is TRBJ2-1 and V is TRBV5-1; 9 nucleotides align to TRBD2. This TCR came from a man in his 60s with lung cancer. CDR3 sequence reads: CASSLSGGFSYNEQFF. CDR3 in DNA: TGCGCCAGCAGCTTAAGCGGGGGGTTCTCCTACAATGAGCAGTTCTTC.